Below, 32 T cell receptor beta chains from the same sample are listed, as sequenced in a study of human T cells and chemical hapten exposure. The time point is: patch test 1, 2 weeks after DPC sensitization. Treatment noted: therapeutic diphenylcyclopropenone sensitization with weekly scalp DPC. Unseparated into fractions, whole blood served as the source from which total RNA was extracted. TCRdb re-analysed the RACE reads in MiXCR, keeping a single row per CDR3 protein. This repertoire shows some 53,000 distinct CDR3 sequences, approximately 10% found once; its top ten account for approximately 1.8%. The specimen comprised whole blood, sampled in connection with sensitization to the hapten diphenylcyclopropenone (DPC). Receptors were obtained from a woman in her forties with alopecia areata. Some clones in this sample may be carry-over from other donors' samples.

The chain links TRBV18 to TRBJ1-2, with 7 bases aligning to TRBD1. Germline-derived CDR1 and CDR2 are KGHSH and LQKENI. The V and J ends lost 3 bases and 4 bases, in that order; junction bases with no gene match: 11. This CDR3 has 16 amino acids. CDR3 protein: CASSPIRGGEGYGYTF. CDR3 sequence (DNA): TGTGCCAGCTCACCGATTCGAGGGGGCGAAGGCTATGGCTACACCTTC.

This clonotype was observed a handful of times. This sequence joins TRBV11-2 and TRBJ2-3; TRBD2 matches at 9 bases. The CDR3 runs to 17 residues. V lost 5 bases, J lost 0 bases, and 9 bases stayed unmatched. Germline V CDR1 and CDR2: SGHAT, FQNNGV. This chain's CDR3 is CASSIRLAVNSTDTQYF. CDR3 coding DNA: TGTGCCAGCAGCATACGACTAGCGGTTAATAGCACAGATACGCAGTATTTT.

This clonotype has more than one count but fewer than ten. J is TRBJ2-7 and V is TRBV6-1, with a possible D match to TRBD1 (6 bases). This CDR3 region has 13 residues. Trimming pared 6 bases from V and 3 bases from J, leaving 12 bases between. Germline V gives CDR1 MNHNS, CDR2 SASEGT. The CDR3 region is CASRSEGDYEQYF. The CDR3 coding sequence is TGTGCCAGCAGAAGTGAGGGGGACTACGAGCAGTACTTC.

This clonotype has a handful of counts. The chain carries TRBV7-9 and TRBJ2-5; 9 bases line up with TRBD1. V lost 4 bases and J lost 5; bases outside the gene matches: 8. The CDR3 is 15 residues long. Germline CDR1 SEHNR, CDR2 FQNEAQ (reference sequence). The chain's CDR3 is CASSSQGQGTETQYF. The CDR3, as DNA: TGTGCCAGCAGCTCCCAAGGACAGGGGACGGAGACCCAGTACTTC.

Concerning this clonotype: At one boundary the junction diverges from the germline segment, which might be a read error. This chain links TRBV28 with TRBJ1-5; D gene unclear. The germline V gene has CDR1 MDHEN and CDR2 SYDVKM. The length of the CDR3 is 11 residues. Here the CDR3 reads CANSFGQPQHF. DNA of the CDR3: TGTGCCAACAGTTTCGGTCAGCCCCAGCATTTT.

This clonotype ranks as medium-sized. V gene TRBV6-5 combines with J gene TRBJ2-2; tentative D call: TRBD1 (5 bases). Between the trimmed V and J ends, which lost 7 bases and 1 base, there was a span of 16 bases. Germline V gene lookup returns CDR1 MNHEY and CDR2 SVGAGI. The CDR3 runs to 16 residues. CDR3 in amino acids: CASMGSMTVNTGELFF. CDR3 bases: TGTGCCAGCATGGGGTCTATGACAGTGAACACCGGGGAGCTGTTTTTT.

V and J are TRBV28 and TRBJ1-2; weak D call: TRBD1 (5 bases). Trimming took off 5 bases at V and 2 bases at J, with 9 bases between the two ends. This CDR3 contains 13 residues. CDR1 and CDR2 from the germline V gene are MDHEN and SYDVKM. CDR3 loop: CASSKGTNYGYTF. CDR3 sequence (DNA): TGTGCCAGCAGTAAAGGGACCAACTATGGCTACACCTTC.

The genes are TRBV7-6 and TRBJ2-1, with TRBD2 matching 7 bases. The CDR3 sequence is 16 residues long. Looked up from germline, CDR1 is SGHVS and CDR2 is FNYEAQ. V dropped 5 bases and J dropped 0; count of bases not matched to a gene: 7. The CDR3 is CASSALAVGSYNEQFF. CDR3 DNA: TGTGCCAGCAGCGCGCTAGCGGTAGGCTCCTACAATGAGCAGTTCTTC.

This rearrangement joins TRBV29-1 to TRBJ2-5; D ambiguous. CDR1 is SQVTM and CDR2 is ANQGSEA in the germline V gene. V gave up 7 bases and J gave up 0 bases, with 9 bases separating them. The CDR3 runs to 12 residues. This CDR3 is CSGLEYQETQYF. The CDR3 DNA reads as TGCAGCGGACTGGAGTACCAAGAGACCCAGTACTTC.

This clonotype was counted a few times. The rearrangement joins TRBV2 to TRBJ2-1; D is possibly TRBD1 or TRBD2 (5 bases each). CDR1 and CDR2 from the germline V gene are SNHLY and FYNNEI. The CDR3 loop spans 12 amino acids. V gave up 6 bases and J gave up 11 bases, with 14 bases separating them. The CDR3 sequence is CASSLTGTKQFF. The CDR3 region has the DNA TGTGCCAGCAGCCTCACCGGGACGAAGCAGTTCTTC.

With respect to this clonotype: At one end, the junction sequence differs from germline, possibly due to a read error. V gene TRBV27 combines with J gene TRBJ1-2, with D maybe TRBD1 (6 bases). Germline-derived CDR1 and CDR2 are MNHEY and SMNVEV (reference sequence). CDR3 length equals 15 residues. As DNA, the CDR3 is TGTGCCAGCAGTCTCCGCCCGACAGGAAACTATGACTACACCTTC. Protein: CASSLRPTGNYDYTF.

This clonotype appeared a few times. The rearrangement joins TRBV6-2 or TRBV6-3 to TRBJ2-5; 10 bases map to TRBD1. Losses at the gene ends were 0 bases for V and 1 base for J; bases not matched to a gene: 17. Germline loops: CDR1 MNHEY, CDR2 SVGEGT. The CDR3 is 21 amino acids. In DNA, the CDR3 is TGTGCCAGCAGTTACTCCTTCGTGACTGCCACGGGACAGGGGCGCCAAGAGACCCAGTACTTC. It is translated as CASSYSFVTATGQGRQETQYF.

This clonotype was picked up many times. The chain couples TRBV21-1 to TRBJ2-3; the table's D call, TRBD2, has no DNA check behind it. TRBV21-1 is a pseudogene locus. There are 10 residues in the CDR3. For the CDR3, the DNA is TGTGCCACCGTAAGCGGGACGCAGTATTTT. Translating it yields CATVSGTQYF.

This clonotype was counted between two and nine times. The chain couples TRBV6-5 to TRBJ2-7, with D maybe TRBD2 (5 bases). Germline V gene sequence: CDR1 MNHEY, CDR2 SVGAGI. Trimming removed 6 bases from V and 6 bases from J, with 15 bases in between. The CDR3 is 13 amino acids. The CDR3 loop reads CASRPLGGLEQYF. CDR3 DNA: TGTGCCAGCAGACCTCTCGGAGGCCTCGAGCAGTACTTC.

This clonotype has more than one count but fewer than ten. The chain joins TRBV7-9 to TRBJ2-7; TRBD1 agrees at 9 bases. The CDR3 is 15 amino acids. Germline CDR1 reads SEHNR; CDR2 reads FQNEAQ (reference sequence). Trimming took 6 bases from V and 2 from J; bases not matched to a gene: 8. This CDR3 is CASSESGTGTYEQYF. The DNA for the CDR3 is TGTGCCAGCAGTGAATCCGGGACAGGGACCTACGAGCAGTACTTC.

This chain joins TRBV28 and TRBJ1-1; D gene uncertain. This CDR3 region has 14 residues. V lost 5 bases and J lost 0, with 10 bases in between. Germline CDR1 MDHEN, CDR2 SYDVKM. The CDR3 protein is CASSPSTVNTEAFF. CDR3 DNA sequence: TGTGCCAGCAGTCCCTCCACGGTGAACACTGAAGCTTTCTTT.

This clonotype showed up many times. The chain links TRBV28 to TRBJ2-5; unclear D gene. This CDR3 region has 13 residues. The ends were cut back, 6 bases at V and 5 bases at J, with 13 bases in the middle. Germline CDR1 MDHEN, CDR2 SYDVKM. CDR3 in DNA: TGTGCCAGCAGATATCTAGTTTCTGAGACCCAGTACTTC. It encodes CASRYLVSETQYF.

This clonotype was seen repeatedly, ten times or more. The chain links TRBV28 to TRBJ2-5; D may match TRBD1 or TRBD2 (5 bases each). Trimming shortened V by 7 bases and J by 1 base, and 7 bases separated the two germline ends. The CDR3 extends over 12 amino acids. Germline lookup yields CDR1 MDHEN and CDR2 SYDVKM. CDR3 DNA sequence: TGTGCCAGCACAGGGACCCAAGAGACCCAGTACTTC. It translates to CASTGTQETQYF.

There are many counts of this clonotype. The chain employs TRBV12-3 or TRBV12-4 and TRBJ2-7, with TRBD1 matching over 8 bases. V trimming: 2 bases; J trimming: 2 bases; junction bases outside the gene matches: 5. This CDR3 contains 15 residues. As DNA, the CDR3 is TGTGCCAGCAGTTTAAGGACAGGGTTAGCCTACGAGCAGTACTTC. It specifies CASSLRTGLAYEQYF.

The gene calls are TRBV5-1 and TRBJ2-2; D perhaps matches TRBD1 (6 bases). This CDR3 has 15 amino acids. V was shortened by 4 bases and J by 6 bases, with 16 bases between the two germline ends. Germline loops: CDR1 SGHRS, CDR2 YFSETQ. The CDR3 protein is CASSLRQDRAGELFF. Written as DNA, the CDR3 is TGCGCCAGCAGCCTTCGACAGGATAGGGCCGGGGAGCTGTTTTTT. Full variable domain (rest looked up from reference TRBV5-1 and TRBJ2-2): KAGVTQTPRYLIKTRGQQVTLSCSPISGHRSVSWYQQTPGQGLQFLFEYFSETQRNKGNFPGRFSGRQFSNSRSEMNVSTLELGDSALYLCASSLRQDRAGELFFGEGSRLTVL.

In this sample, this clonotype turned up many times. The gene calls are TRBV10-1 and TRBJ2-2; 11 bases match TRBD2. There are 16 residues in the CDR3. Losses at the gene ends were 3 bases for V and 3 bases for J; bases not matched to a gene: 3. Germline V gene lookup returns CDR1 WNHNN and CDR2 SYGVQD (reference sequence). Here the CDR3 reads CASSDGTSGYTGELFF. The CDR3 nucleotides read TGCGCCAGCAGTGACGGGACTAGCGGCTACACCGGGGAGCTGTTTTTT.

This clonotype has a count of ten or more. This chain links TRBV7-9 with TRBJ2-5; TRBD2 aligns across 11 bases. V lost 4 bases, J lost 7 bases, and 8 bases stayed unmatched. The germline V gene encodes CDR1 SEHNR and CDR2 FQNEAQ (reference sequence). CDR3 length: 15 residues. This chain's CDR3 is CASSSTSGVVRTQYF. Written as DNA, the CDR3 is TGTGCCAGCAGCTCGACTAGCGGGGTTGTGAGGACCCAGTACTTC.

This clonotype was seen a few times. The chain links TRBV2 to TRBJ2-3; D is possibly TRBD1 or TRBD2 (5 bases each). The germline V gene encodes CDR1 SNHLY and CDR2 FYNNEI. The length of the CDR3 is 12 residues. V dropped 2 bases and J dropped 9 bases, with 9 bases sitting between them. In DNA, the CDR3 is TGTGCCAGCAGTGAATGGGGGAACACGCAGTATTTT. Translated: CASSEWGNTQYF.

Comments on this clonotype: A much larger clone differs by one base, so this may be a read error. CDR3 bases: TGTGCCAGCAGCTTAGTGGGAGGTTCCCACAATGAGCAGTTCTTC. Translated: CASSLVGGSHNEQFF. The rearrangement uses TRBV7-2 and TRBJ2-1, with D perhaps matching TRBD2 (6 bases). Trimming removed 1 base at V and 5 bases at J, with 12 bases between. The V gene's germline CDR1 is SGHTA and CDR2 FQGNSA. CDR3 size: 15 residues.

This clonotype was seen many times. J is TRBJ2-7 and V is TRBV9, with 9 bases fitting TRBD1. Germline values: CDR1 SGDLS, CDR2 YYNGEE. Trimming at V came to 3 bases and at J to 3 bases, leaving 10 bases not matched to a gene. CDR3 length equals 16 residues. The CDR3 region has the DNA TGTGCCAGCAGCGCAGCCGGGACAGGGTGGAACTACGAGCAGTACTTC. Its protein product is CASSAAGTGWNYEQYF.

The chain recombines TRBV2 with TRBJ2-3, with 9 bases lining up with TRBD2. Trimming took 5 bases from V and 4 from J; bases not matched to a gene: 7. Germline loops: CDR1 SNHLY, CDR2 FYNNEI. CDR3 length: 15 amino acids. The CDR3 region has the DNA TGTGCCAGCAGTCAGACTAGCGGTTCCGCAGATACGCAGTATTTT. Translation gives CASSQTSGSADTQYF. Looking up the rest from reference TRBV2 and TRBJ2-3 gives the full variable domain: EPEVTQTPSHQVTQMGQEVILRCVPISNHLYFYWYRQILGQKVEFLVSFYNNEISEKSEIFDDQFSVERPDGSNFTLKIRSTKLEDSAMYFCASSQTSGSADTQYFGPGTRLTVL.

The chain couples TRBV6-5 to TRBJ2-7, with 9 bases matching TRBD1. The trim removed 2 bases at V and 3 bases at J, leaving 5 bases unmatched. Per germline, CDR1 MNHEY and CDR2 SVGAGI. The CDR3 contains 15 residues. CDR3 DNA sequence: TGTGCCAGCAGTTACGGACAGGGGTATTACTACGAGCAGTACTTC. Translating it yields CASSYGQGYYYEQYF.

This clonotype was seen repeatedly, ten times or more. Here the CDR3 reads CASSLDRYGYTF. The CDR3 DNA reads as TGTGCCAGCAGCTTGGATAGGTATGGCTACACCTTC. The V gene is TRBV5-4, the J gene TRBJ1-2; D not certain. The ends were cut back, 0 bases at V and 5 bases at J, with 5 bases in the middle. The length of the CDR3 is 12 residues. Germline values: CDR1 SGHNT, CDR2 YYREEE (reference sequence).

This clonotype has more than one count but fewer than ten. The V gene is TRBV28, the J gene TRBJ2-5, with 7 bases matching TRBD1. The CDR3 extends over 14 amino acids. Germline CDR1 is MDHEN and CDR2 is SYDVKM. Trimming at V came to 7 bases and at J to 5 bases, leaving 10 bases not matched to a gene. The CDR3 coding sequence is TGTGCCAGCAATAAACAGGGGTATATGGAGACCCAGTACTTC. Translation gives CASNKQGYMETQYF.

This rearrangement joins TRBV28 to TRBJ1-2; 11 bases match TRBD1. The germline V gene has CDR1 MDHEN and CDR2 SYDVKM. The ends lost 5 bases at V and 7 bases at J; junction bases unmatched: 6. This CDR3 is built from 14 residues. CDR3 bases: TGTGCCAGCAGTGAGGACAGGGGGCTTTCTGGCTACACCTTC. It yields the protein CASSEDRGLSGYTF.

This clonotype rates as medium-sized. This chain joins TRBV12-3 or TRBV12-4 and TRBJ1-1; 7 bases match TRBD1. V was pared by 5 bases and J by 1 base, with 4 bases of the junction left unmatched. This CDR3 is 14 amino acids long. DNA of the CDR3: TGTGCCAGCAGTCCTGGGACAGAGAACACTGAAGCTTTCTTT. The encoded protein is CASSPGTENTEAFF.

The V and J genes are TRBV5-6 and TRBJ2-5; the D gene is possibly TRBD1 (6 bases). CDR3 size: 14 residues. Germline values: CDR1 SGHDT, CDR2 YYEEEE. V was trimmed by 3 bases and J by 7 bases, leaving 16 bases between them. The CDR3, as DNA: TGTGCCAGCAGCTCAGGACAGAGGCCAGGGACCCAGTACTTC. This sequence encodes CASSSGQRPGTQYF.